A single sample is the source of the 9 T cell receptor beta chains below, sequenced in a study of breast tumors, draining lymph nodes, adjacent tissues. Axillary draining lymph nodes of breast cancer patients supplied the node samples. TCRdb used MiXCR to reprocess the multiplex PCR reads, holding one entry per CDR3 protein. The data show under 85,000 distinct CDR3 sequences, approximately 20% seen once. The sample comprised axillary lymph node tissue. These receptors originate from a female donor with breast cancer. Some clones in this sample may be carry-over from other donors' samples.

The table lists this clonotype with many counts. This chain joins TRBV11-2 and TRBJ2-7; possibly TRBD2 for D (5 bases). The CDR3 is 16 amino acids. Germline lookup yields CDR1 SGHAT and CDR2 FQNNGV. V lost 0 bases and J 2 bases, leaving 14 bases between the germline ends. CDR3 sequence reads: CASSLDRAGRTYEQYF. Here the CDR3 DNA reads TGTGCCAGCAGCTTAGATCGGGCGGGCCGAACCTACGAGCAGTACTTC.

This chain joins TRBV4-1 and TRBJ2-1, with D maybe TRBD1 (6 bases). This CDR3 has 15 amino acids. V lost 4 bases, J lost 7 bases, and 17 bases lay in between. Germline CDR1 and CDR2: MGHRA and YSYEKL. The CDR3: CASSRLPTGWNEQFF. The CDR3 nucleotides read TGCGCCAGCAGCCGCCTACCCACAGGGTGGAATGAGCAGTTCTTC.

The sample holds many counts of this clonotype. The chain couples TRBV7-2 to TRBJ1-6, with 7 bases aligning to TRBD1. The CDR3 loop spans 15 amino acids. V was clipped by 4 bases and J by 8 bases; unmatched bases: 8. The germline gives CDR1 SGHTA, CDR2 FQGNSA. The CDR3 is CASSSGTARDSPLHF. The CDR3 region has the DNA TGTGCCAGCAGCTCCGGGACAGCGAGGGATTCACCCCTCCACTTT.

V gene TRBV27 combines with J gene TRBJ2-3; D might be TRBD1 (5 bases). Per the germline V gene, CDR1 is MNHEY and CDR2 is SMNVEV (reference sequence). V was pared by 0 bases and J by 2 bases, with 12 bases between. CDR3 length: 16 amino acids. CDR3 DNA: TGTGCCAGCAGTTTATCGGGGCGGTCCTTCACAGATACGCAGTATTTT. This translates into CASSLSGRSFTDTQYF.

This clonotype turned up a few times. This chain links TRBV30 with TRBJ2-2; possibly TRBD2 for D (6 bases). Germline V gene lookup returns CDR1 GTSNPN and CDR2 SVGIG (reference sequence). The CDR3 loop spans 14 amino acids. V lost 3 bases and J 2 bases, leaving 10 bases between the germline ends. This CDR3 reads CAWREGPNTGELFF. DNA of the CDR3: TGTGCCTGGAGGGAGGGACCCAACACCGGGGAGCTGTTTTTT.

This clonotype came up many times. The chain recombines TRBV7-8 with TRBJ2-2; D tentatively fits TRBD1 or TRBD2 (5 bases each). V lost 4 bases, J lost 7 bases, and 10 bases lay in between. Germline loops: CDR1 SGHVS, CDR2 FQNEAQ. The CDR3 length is 13 residues. The DNA for the CDR3 is TGTGCCAGCAGCTCAGGGACGTTCGGGGAGCTGTTTTTT. It encodes CASSSGTFGELFF. The whole variable domain, filled in from reference TRBV7-8 and TRBJ2-2, reads GAGVSQSPRYKVAKRGQDVALRCDPISGHVSLFWYQQALGQGPEFLTYFQNEAQLDKSGLPSDRFFAERPEGSVSTLKIQRTQQEDSAVYLCASSSGTFGELFFGEGSRLTVL.

Details on this clonotype: This may be a read error, as it is one base from a much larger clone. The chain employs TRBV5-1 and TRBJ1-4; D unclear. Germline V gene lookup returns CDR1 SGHRS and CDR2 YFSETQ. The CDR3 runs to 14 residues. Written as DNA, the CDR3 is TGCGCCAGCAGCCCGACGGCAACTAATGAAAAACCGTTTTTT. The encoded protein is CASSPTATNEKPFF.

This clonotype is termed medium-sized. This chain connects TRBV5-1 to TRBJ2-3; 9 nucleotides align to TRBD1. Germline loops: CDR1 SGHRS, CDR2 YFSETQ. This CDR3 contains 17 residues. V was pared by 3 bases and J by 9 bases, with 17 bases of the junction left unmatched. The CDR3 loop reads CASSYLPGQGPQGTQYF. The CDR3 bases are TGCGCCAGCAGCTACTTGCCGGGACAGGGACCTCAGGGGACGCAGTATTTT.

This clonotype was seen only a few times. V is TRBV28 and J is TRBJ1-6, with 10 nucleotides matching TRBD1. Trimming cost V 7 bases and J 1 base; bases outside gene matches: 4. The CDR3 is made up of 16 amino acids. Germline CDR1 and CDR2: MDHEN and SYDVKM. Here the CDR3 DNA reads TGTGCCAGCATCGGGACAGGGGTATCCTATAATTCACCCCTCCACTTT. Residues: CASIGTGVSYNSPLHF. Filled out from reference TRBV28 and TRBJ1-6, the complete variable domain reads DVKVTQSSRYLVKRTGEKVFLECVQDMDHENMFWYRQDPGLGLRLIYFSYDVKMKEKGDIPEGYSVSREKKERFSLILESASTNQTSMYLCASIGTGVSYNSPLHFGNGTRLTVT.